This TCR beta chain was sequenced during a study of long-term antiretroviral therapy in people with HIV. In this sample, this clone turned up once. What it binds is not known. The V and J ends lost 10 bases and 5 bases respectively, with 12 bases between them. The CDR3 runs to 12 residues. Germline CDR1 reads MNHEY; CDR2 reads SVGAGI. Findings and limits, study-wide: Transplant donor controls retained higher diversity, though diversity increased after ART.

The authors ran the immunoSEQ assay, v3.0, at survey level. Each sample aimed for roughly 40,000-50,000 sequenced T-cell genomes. Method: immunoSEQ multiplex PCR; TCRdb's copy keeps in-frame clones and lacks some. The top ten clones hold around 6% of a sample with 23,000 or so clones, approximately 80% of them seen once. The source material was unsorted PBMCs, sampled 0.2 years after starting antiretroviral therapy. The chain combines TRBV6-5 with TRBJ2-1, with no clear D. The sequence was obtained from a woman in her 30s with HIV. The CDR3 DNA reads TGTGCCACCGACGGCCCCCACAATGAGCAGTTCTTC. Its protein is CATDGPHNEQFF.